One sample yielded the 20 T cell receptor beta chains listed below, sequenced in a study of shared clonotypes between healthy human individuals. TCRdb's copy holds only in-frame clones and misses some; the assay was immunoSEQ multiplex PCR. The sample consists of under 2,500,000 clones, around 95% of them appearing once. The sample consisted of naive CD4+ T cells sorted from blood. Noted subset: CD45RA+ positively selected. These receptors originate from a young man in good health.

The DNA of the CDR3 is TGTGCCAGCAGTGATCACTCCACACGCTCCTACGAGCAGTACTTC. The encoded protein is CASSDHSTRSYEQYF. The chain couples TRBV28 to TRBJ2-7, with D unclear. V lost 5 bases and J lost 0, with 14 bases in between. CDR1 is MDHEN, CDR2 SYDVKM, per germline. The length of the CDR3 is 15 residues. Drawing the rest from reference TRBV28 and TRBJ2-7, the complete variable domain is DVKVTQSSRYLVKRTGEKVFLECVQDMDHENMFWYRQDPGLGLRLIYFSYDVKMKEKGDIPEGYSVSREKKERFSLILESASTNQTSMYLCASSDHSTRSYEQYFGPGTRLTVT.

The chain has TRBV18 and TRBJ2-1; TRBD1 matches 9 bases. Germline V lookup: CDR1 KGHSH, CDR2 LQKENI. After removal of 2 bases from V and 6 bases from J, the junction contained 5 bases not matched to a gene. CDR3 length: 15 residues. The CDR3 loop reads CASSPRGQGSNEQFF. The CDR3 DNA reads TGTGCCAGCTCACCAAGAGGACAGGGGAGCAATGAGCAGTTCTTC.

The gene calls are TRBV2 and TRBJ2-1; the D call may be TRBD1 or TRBD2 (6 bases each). V was trimmed by 6 bases and J by 10 bases, leaving 19 bases between them. Germline CDR1 reads SNHLY; CDR2 reads FYNNEI. The CDR3 contains 14 residues. The CDR3 DNA follows: TGTGCCAGCAGCCAAGGGGGGCTGGGGCGGGAGCAGTTCTTC. Protein: CASSQGGLGREQFF. Supplemented by reference TRBV2 and TRBJ2-1, the full variable domain reads EPEVTQTPSHQVTQMGQEVILRCVPISNHLYFYWYRQILGQKVEFLVSFYNNEISEKSEIFDDQFSVERPDGSNFTLKIRSTKLEDSAMYFCASSQGGLGREQFFGPGTRLTVL.

V is TRBV2 and J is TRBJ2-3; possible D gene TRBD2, 6 bases. The CDR3 totals 15 residues. Trimming took off 3 bases at V and 1 base at J, with 11 bases between the two ends. Germline V CDR1 and CDR2: SNHLY, FYNNEI. The CDR3 reads CASSDSTRGTDTQYF. The CDR3 DNA sequence: TGTGCCAGCAGTGATTCGACTAGGGGCACAGATACGCAGTATTTT. Drawing the rest from reference TRBV2 and TRBJ2-3, the complete variable domain is EPEVTQTPSHQVTQMGQEVILRCVPISNHLYFYWYRQILGQKVEFLVSFYNNEISEKSEIFDDQFSVERPDGSNFTLKIRSTKLEDSAMYFCASSDSTRGTDTQYFGPGTRLTVL.

The V and J genes are TRBV5-6 and TRBJ2-2; TRBD2 matches 11 bases. The CDR3 is 16 amino acids. The ends lost 1 base at V and 7 bases at J; junction bases unmatched: 6. Germline V CDR1 and CDR2: SGHDT, YYEEEE. CDR3 bases: TGTGCCAGCAGCTTGACAGGACTAGCGGGTATCGGGGAGCTGTTTTTT. It translates to CASSLTGLAGIGELFF.

V and J are TRBV6-5 and TRBJ2-7; no reliable D call. Germline V gives CDR1 MNHEY, CDR2 SVGAGI. The V and J ends lost 0 bases and 3 bases respectively, with 9 bases between them. The CDR3 extends over 14 amino acids. CDR3 in DNA: TGTGCCAGCAGTTACTCGACGAGGAACTACGAGCAGTACTTC. Protein: CASSYSTRNYEQYF.

The rearrangement joins TRBV10-3 to TRBJ1-1, with 7 bases matching TRBD1. Germline V gene sequence: CDR1 ENHRY, CDR2 SYGVKD. V lost 5 bases to trimming and J lost 2 bases; unmatched junction nucleotides: 5. This CDR3 contains 14 residues. CDR3 sequence reads: CAISRQGENTEAFF. In DNA form, the CDR3 reads TGTGCCATCAGTCGACAGGGAGAAAACACTGAAGCTTTCTTT.

The CDR3 DNA follows: TGTGCCAGCAGCACCACTAGCGGGAGCTCCTACAATGAGCAGTTCTTC. It encodes CASSTTSGSSYNEQFF. The chain has TRBV5-5 and TRBJ2-1, with 11 bases aligning to TRBD2. Germline CDR1 and CDR2: SGHKS and YYEKEE (reference sequence). The CDR3 length is 16 residues. V was pared by 4 bases and J by 0 bases, with 3 bases of the junction left unmatched.

The genes are TRBV7-2 and TRBJ2-3, with 10 bases lining up with TRBD1. Germline V gene sequence: CDR1 SGHTA, CDR2 FQGNSA. V was clipped by 3 bases and J by 4 bases; unmatched bases: 7. CDR3 length: 16 amino acids. CDR3 protein: CASSFRGTGVADTQYF. The DNA for the CDR3 is TGTGCCAGCAGCTTCCGGGGGACAGGGGTGGCAGATACGCAGTATTTT. Supplemented by reference TRBV7-2 and TRBJ2-3, the full variable domain reads GAGVSQSPSNKVTEKGKDVELRCDPISGHTALYWYRQSLGQGLEFLIYFQGNSAPDKSGLPSDRFSAERTGGSVSTLTIQRTQQEDSAVYLCASSFRGTGVADTQYFGPGTRLTVL.

This chain connects TRBV4-3 to TRBJ1-5; D gene unclear. The V end lost 4 bases, the J end lost 4 bases, and 11 bases lay between the germline ends. Per the germline V gene, CDR1 is LGHNA and CDR2 is YSLEER. The CDR3 runs to 14 residues. The chain's CDR3 is CASSREKGNQPQHF. In DNA, the CDR3 is TGCGCCAGCAGCCGGGAGAAGGGAAATCAGCCCCAGCATTTT.

The rearrangement joins TRBV5-1 to TRBJ2-1; 11 bases line up with TRBD2. The V segment lost 4 bases and the J segment 0 bases; nucleotides outside the gene matches: 9. This CDR3 region has 18 residues. Germline loops: CDR1 SGHRS, CDR2 YFSETQ. In DNA, the CDR3 is TGCGCCAGCAGCGCGGGACTAGCGGATCCGGGCTCCTACAATGAGCAGTTCTTC. This codes for CASSAGLADPGSYNEQFF. Filled out from reference TRBV5-1 and TRBJ2-1, the complete variable domain reads KAGVTQTPRYLIKTRGQQVTLSCSPISGHRSVSWYQQTPGQGLQFLFEYFSETQRNKGNFPGRFSGRQFSNSRSEMNVSTLELGDSALYLCASSAGLADPGSYNEQFFGPGTRLTVL.

This chain connects TRBV5-1 to TRBJ1-2; 10 nucleotides match TRBD1. The CDR3 sequence is 15 residues long. With 0 bases clipped from V and 6 bases from J, the junction kept 5 bases outside the gene matches. Germline-derived CDR1 and CDR2 are SGHRS and YFSETQ. CDR3 sequence (DNA): TGCGCCAGCAGCTTGGAACGGACAGGGGGTGATGGCTACACCTTC. This gives the protein CASSLERTGGDGYTF.

This chain connects TRBV28 to TRBJ2-7, with 10 bases matching TRBD1. The CDR3 spans 16 residues. Germline V gene data show CDR1 as MDHEN and CDR2 as SYDVKM. J lost 2 bases, V lost 8 bases, and 12 bases had no gene match. The CDR3 sequence: CASLTVGQGVPYEQYF. CDR3 in DNA: TGTGCCAGCTTAACAGTCGGACAGGGGGTCCCCTACGAGCAGTACTTC.

This clone appeared once. The chain joins TRBV5-1 to TRBJ2-5; TRBD2 matches 7 bases. The length of the CDR3 is 16 residues. Germline CDR1 is SGHRS and CDR2 is YFSETQ. Unmatched junction bases numbered 12, after V lost 5 bases and J lost 2 bases. CDR3 coding DNA: TGCGCCAGCAGTTCGGAGCAACTAGCGTCTCAAGAGACCCAGTACTTC. Translating it yields CASSSEQLASQETQYF.

The chain carries TRBV25-1 and TRBJ2-1, with TRBD2 matching over 8 bases. The CDR3 covers 11 residues. Germline V lookup: CDR1 MGHDK, CDR2 SYGVNS. Germline trimming cut 2 bases from V and 12 bases from J; bases unmatched to any gene: 0. CDR3 amino acids: CASSESGGQFF. The CDR3 DNA is TGTGCCAGCAGTGAAAGCGGGGGGCAGTTCTTC.

The CDR3 here is CASSLEDRGRSPLHF. The CDR3, as DNA: TGTGCCAGCAGCCTAGAAGACAGGGGAAGGTCACCCCTCCACTTT. The chain recombines TRBV9 with TRBJ1-6; 8 bases are shared with TRBD1. The CDR3 is made up of 15 amino acids. After removal of 4 bases from V and 10 bases from J, the junction contained 10 bases not matched to a gene. Germline V gene data show CDR1 as SGDLS and CDR2 as YYNGEE.

This sequence joins TRBV10-1 and TRBJ2-6; D is unresolved. Trimming stripped 3 bases from V and 0 bases from J, with 6 bases between. Germline assignment: CDR1 WNHNN and CDR2 SYGVQD (reference sequence). This CDR3 contains 15 residues. CDR3 amino acids: CASSDLISGANVLTF. DNA of the CDR3: TGCGCCAGCAGTGATCTGATCTCTGGGGCCAACGTCCTGACTTTC.

This sequence joins TRBV6-6 and TRBJ1-1; TRBD1 is a possible D gene (5 bases). V lost 10 bases to trimming and J lost 4 bases, with 10 bases between them. From germline, CDR1 is MNHNY and CDR2 SVGAGI (reference sequence). This CDR3 is 11 amino acids long. The CDR3 spells CATSQGTEAFF. The CDR3 nucleotides read TGTGCCACCAGCCAGGGCACTGAAGCTTTCTTT.

J is TRBJ2-4 and V is TRBV4-1; D is undetermined. This CDR3 is built from 16 residues. The V and J ends lost 0 bases and 0 bases respectively, with 9 bases between them. Germline CDR1 MGHRA, CDR2 YSYEKL. Here the CDR3 DNA reads TGCGCCAGCAGCCAAGATAGGATGGTAGCCAAAAACATTCAGTACTTC. It translates to CASSQDRMVAKNIQYF.

This chain links TRBV4-1 with TRBJ2-5, with D maybe TRBD2 (6 bases). Deletions cut 0 bases from V and 4 bases from J, with 12 bases between. The CDR3 extends over 15 amino acids. Germline-derived CDR1 and CDR2 are MGHRA and YSYEKL. CDR3 coding DNA: TGCGCCAGCAGCCAAGAGGGATGGGGAGGAGAGACCCAGTACTTC. This gives the protein CASSQEGWGGETQYF.